A selection of T cell receptor beta chains follows, all from one sample in a study of identical twins. TCRdb itself ran the 5' RACE reads through MiXCR, one entry per CDR3 protein. The table has 500,000 or so distinct CDR3 sequences, approximately 15% seen once. The same sample was also used in a study of yellow fever vaccine responses in identical twins.

Sequenced input: CD4+ T cells sorted from blood. The origin of the receptors is a young woman in good health. Both conserved end residues are part of each CDR3. Each record gives: CDR3 protein, CDR3 DNA, J gene, D gene, V gene, clone size. D genes are given only for firm matches. Where a row states a size, it is once, few, many or the class of an expanded clone; other rows omit it.

CDR3 protein: CSARPSGGLSYEQYF
CDR3 DNA: TGCAGTGCTAGACCTTCTGGTGGCCTCTCCTACGAGCAGTACTTC
J gene: TRBJ2-7
D gene: -
V gene: TRBV20-1
clone size: -

CDR3 protein: CAISGGLGGTQYF
CDR3 DNA: TGTGCCATCAGTGGCGGGCTGGGGGGGACCCAGTACTTC
J gene: TRBJ2-5
D gene: -
V gene: TRBV10-3
clone size: -

CDR3 protein: CASSQTAATQYF
CDR3 DNA: TGTGCCAGCAGCCAGACCGCCGCTACGCAGTATTTT
J gene: TRBJ2-3
D gene: -
V gene: TRBV14
clone size: few

CDR3 protein: CASSTSWGALTDTQYF
CDR3 DNA: TGTGCCAGCAGCACTAGCTGGGGGGCCCTAACAGATACGCAGTATTTT
J gene: TRBJ2-3
D gene: -
V gene: TRBV9
clone size: -

CDR3 protein: CASSAFSGSGEQYF
CDR3 DNA: TGTGCCAGCAGCGCCTTTTCAGGATCGGGCGAGCAGTACTTC
J gene: TRBJ2-7
D gene: -
V gene: TRBV9
clone size: -

CDR3 protein: CASSLRHPNEKLFF
CDR3 DNA: TGCGCCAGCAGCCTCCGGCATCCGAATGAAAAACTGTTTTTT
J gene: TRBJ1-4
D gene: -
V gene: TRBV5-1
clone size: few

CDR3 protein: CASSVAHTGELFF
CDR3 DNA: TGTGCCAGCAGCGTAGCTCACACCGGGGAGCTGTTTTTT
J gene: TRBJ2-2
D gene: -
V gene: TRBV9
clone size: -

CDR3 protein: CASTISGGDTGELFF
CDR3 DNA: TGTGCCAGCACCATAAGCGGCGGGGACACCGGGGAGCTGTTTTTT
J gene: TRBJ2-2
D gene: -
V gene: TRBV12-3/TRBV12-4
clone size: -

CDR3 protein: CAIRPGLAGDTQYF
CDR3 DNA: TGTGCCATCAGGCCGGGACTAGCGGGAGATACGCAGTATTTT
J gene: TRBJ2-3
D gene: TRBD2
V gene: TRBV10-3
clone size: -

CDR3 protein: CSAREAGLAKETQYF
CDR3 DNA: TGCAGTGCTAGAGAGGCGGGACTAGCGAAAGAGACCCAGTACTTC
J gene: TRBJ2-5
D gene: TRBD2
V gene: TRBV20-1
clone size: -

CDR3 protein: CASSVQGQLLGEQFF
CDR3 DNA: TGTGCCAGCAGTGTCCAGGGACAGCTACTCGGTGAGCAGTTCTTC
J gene: TRBJ2-1
D gene: TRBD1
V gene: TRBV7-2
clone size: -

CDR3 protein: CASSLNAGTGDSNEQFF
CDR3 DNA: TGTGCCAGCAGCTTAAATGCCGGCACAGGAGACTCCAATGAGCAGTTCTTC
J gene: TRBJ2-1
D gene: -
V gene: TRBV7-8
clone size: -

CDR3 protein: CASSFGGMGNTEAFF
CDR3 DNA: TGTGCCAGCAGTTTCGGGGGTATGGGTAACACTGAAGCTTTCTTT
J gene: TRBJ1-1
D gene: -
V gene: TRBV28
clone size: few

CDR3 protein: CASSQRTGSGANVLTF
CDR3 DNA: TGTGCCAGCAGCCAGCGTACAGGGAGTGGGGCCAACGTCCTGACTTTC
J gene: TRBJ2-6
D gene: -
V gene: TRBV4-2
clone size: -